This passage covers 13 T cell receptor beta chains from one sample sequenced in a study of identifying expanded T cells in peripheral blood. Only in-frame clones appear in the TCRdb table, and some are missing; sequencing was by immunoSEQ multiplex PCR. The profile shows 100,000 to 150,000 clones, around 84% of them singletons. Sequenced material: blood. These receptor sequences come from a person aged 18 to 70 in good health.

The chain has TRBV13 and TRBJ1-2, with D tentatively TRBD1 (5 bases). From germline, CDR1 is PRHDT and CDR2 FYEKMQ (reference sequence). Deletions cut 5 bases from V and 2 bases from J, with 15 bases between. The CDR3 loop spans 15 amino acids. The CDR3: CASSPTGTSNYGYTF. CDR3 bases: TGTGCCAGCAGCCCAACCGGGACCTCGAACTATGGCTACACCTTC.

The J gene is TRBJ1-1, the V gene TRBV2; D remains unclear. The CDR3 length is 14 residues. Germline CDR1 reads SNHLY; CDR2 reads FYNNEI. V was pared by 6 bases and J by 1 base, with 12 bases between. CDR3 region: CASRYGRGNTEAFF. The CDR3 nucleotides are TGTGCCAGCAGGTATGGCCGAGGGAACACTGAAGCTTTCTTT.

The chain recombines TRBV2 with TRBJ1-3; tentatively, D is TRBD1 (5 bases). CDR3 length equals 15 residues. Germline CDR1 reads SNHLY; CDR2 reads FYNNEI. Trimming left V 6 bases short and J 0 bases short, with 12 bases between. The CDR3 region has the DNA TGTGCCAGCAGCGCACAGGTTTACTCTGGAAACACCATATATTTT. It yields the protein CASSAQVYSGNTIYF. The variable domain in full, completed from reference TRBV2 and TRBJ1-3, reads EPEVTQTPSHQVTQMGQEVILRCVPISNHLYFYWYRQILGQKVEFLVSFYNNEISEKSEIFDDQFSVERPDGSNFTLKIRSTKLEDSAMYFCASSAQVYSGNTIYFGEGSWLTVV.

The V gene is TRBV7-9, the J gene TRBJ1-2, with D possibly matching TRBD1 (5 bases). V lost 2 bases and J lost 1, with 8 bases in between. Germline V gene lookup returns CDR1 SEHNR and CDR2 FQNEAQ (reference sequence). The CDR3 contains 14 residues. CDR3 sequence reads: CASSLQGLNYGYTF. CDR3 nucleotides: TGTGCCAGCAGCTTACAGGGACTTAACTATGGCTACACCTTC.

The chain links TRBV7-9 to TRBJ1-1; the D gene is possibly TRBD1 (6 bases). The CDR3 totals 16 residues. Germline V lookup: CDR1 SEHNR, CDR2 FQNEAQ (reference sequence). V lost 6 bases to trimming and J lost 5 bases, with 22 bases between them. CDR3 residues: CASSPIAQGKGTEAFF. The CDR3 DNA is TGTGCCAGCAGTCCCATCGCCCAGGGGAAGGGAACTGAAGCTTTCTTT.

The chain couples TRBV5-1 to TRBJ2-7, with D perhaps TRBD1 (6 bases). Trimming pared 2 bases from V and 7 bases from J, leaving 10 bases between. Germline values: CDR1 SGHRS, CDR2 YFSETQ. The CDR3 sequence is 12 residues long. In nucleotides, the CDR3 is TGCGCCAGCAGCTTCCTCGGGACAGAGCAGTACTTC. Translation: CASSFLGTEQYF.

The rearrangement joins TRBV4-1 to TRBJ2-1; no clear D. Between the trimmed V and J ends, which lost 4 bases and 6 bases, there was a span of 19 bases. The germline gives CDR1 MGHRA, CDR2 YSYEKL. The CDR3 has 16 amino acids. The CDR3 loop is CASSPMFQRRSNEQFF. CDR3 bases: TGCGCCAGCAGCCCCATGTTTCAGCGACGATCCAATGAGCAGTTCTTC.

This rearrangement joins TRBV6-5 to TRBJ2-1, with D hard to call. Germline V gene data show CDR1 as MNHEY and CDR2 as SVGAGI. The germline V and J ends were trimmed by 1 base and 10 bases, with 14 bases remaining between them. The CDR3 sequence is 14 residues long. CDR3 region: CASSYFGTNEEQFF. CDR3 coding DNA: TGTGCCAGCAGTTACTTCGGCACAAATGAAGAGCAGTTCTTC.

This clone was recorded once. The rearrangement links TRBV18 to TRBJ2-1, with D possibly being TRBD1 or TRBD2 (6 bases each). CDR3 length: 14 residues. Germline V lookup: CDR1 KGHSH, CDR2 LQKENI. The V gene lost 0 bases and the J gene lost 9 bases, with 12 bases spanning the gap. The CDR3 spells CASSPPRGGSEQFF. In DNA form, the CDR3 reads TGTGCCAGCTCACCACCCCGAGGGGGGAGTGAGCAGTTCTTC.

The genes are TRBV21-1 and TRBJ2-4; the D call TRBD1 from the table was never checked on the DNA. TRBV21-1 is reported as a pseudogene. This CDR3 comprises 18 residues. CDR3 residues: CASSNTPGPKISVNIQYF. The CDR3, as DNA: TGTGCCAGCAGCAATACGCCTGGGCCTAAGATCTCTGTAAACATTCAGTACTTC.

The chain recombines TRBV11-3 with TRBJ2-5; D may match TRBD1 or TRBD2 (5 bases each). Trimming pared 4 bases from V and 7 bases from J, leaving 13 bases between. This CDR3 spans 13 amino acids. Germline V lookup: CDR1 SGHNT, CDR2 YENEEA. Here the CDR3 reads CASSSTTEGTQYF. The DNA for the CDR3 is TGTGCCAGCAGCTCAACGACAGAGGGGACCCAGTACTTC.

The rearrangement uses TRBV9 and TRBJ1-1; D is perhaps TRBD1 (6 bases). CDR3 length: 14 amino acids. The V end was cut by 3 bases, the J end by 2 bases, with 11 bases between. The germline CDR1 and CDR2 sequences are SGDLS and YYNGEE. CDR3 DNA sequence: TGTGCCAGCAGCGGCGGGACACTCAACACTGAAGCTTTCTTT. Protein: CASSGGTLNTEAFF. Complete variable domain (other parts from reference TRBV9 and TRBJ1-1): DSGVTQTPKHLITATGQRVTLRCSPRSGDLSVYWYQQSLDQGLQFLIQYYNGEERAKGNILERFSAQQFPDLHSELNLSSLELGDSALYFCASSGGTLNTEAFFGQGTRLTVV.

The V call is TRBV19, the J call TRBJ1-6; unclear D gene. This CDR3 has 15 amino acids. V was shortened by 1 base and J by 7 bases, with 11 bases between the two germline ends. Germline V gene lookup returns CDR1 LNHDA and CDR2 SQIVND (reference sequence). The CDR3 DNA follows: TGTGCCAGTAGTATAGGGGAAAGTGGGAATTCACCCCTCCACTTT. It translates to CASSIGESGNSPLHF. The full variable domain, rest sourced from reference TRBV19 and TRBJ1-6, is DGGITQSPKYLFRKEGQNVTLSCEQNLNHDAMYWYRQDPGQGLRLIYYSQIVNDFQKGDIAEGYSVSREKKESFPLTVTSAQKNPTAFYLCASSIGESGNSPLHFGNGTRLTVT.